The entry below gives a single T cell receptor (beta chain) sequence along with its context. This specimen comes from a study of T cell responses to AZD1222 COVID-19 vaccine. The CDR3 length is 12 residues. Germline values: CDR1 SGHTA, CDR2 FQGNSA. The ends were cut back, 1 base at V and 13 bases at J, with 11 bases in the middle. Here immunoSEQ multiplex PCR was the method, and the copy in TCRdb shows in-frame clones only, minus some. Counted here are 140,000 to 150,000 clones, roughly nine tenths occurring once; the ten biggest clones make up 1.5% to 2%. The J gene is TRBJ2-1, the V gene TRBV7-2; D ambiguous. This specimen was peripheral blood, taken on day 0 of AZD1222 vaccination. The clonotype originates from an adult in good health. The CDR3 sequence is CASSLVLDPQFF. The CDR3 DNA reads TGTGCCAGCAGCTTAGTTTTGGACCCCCAGTTCTTC.